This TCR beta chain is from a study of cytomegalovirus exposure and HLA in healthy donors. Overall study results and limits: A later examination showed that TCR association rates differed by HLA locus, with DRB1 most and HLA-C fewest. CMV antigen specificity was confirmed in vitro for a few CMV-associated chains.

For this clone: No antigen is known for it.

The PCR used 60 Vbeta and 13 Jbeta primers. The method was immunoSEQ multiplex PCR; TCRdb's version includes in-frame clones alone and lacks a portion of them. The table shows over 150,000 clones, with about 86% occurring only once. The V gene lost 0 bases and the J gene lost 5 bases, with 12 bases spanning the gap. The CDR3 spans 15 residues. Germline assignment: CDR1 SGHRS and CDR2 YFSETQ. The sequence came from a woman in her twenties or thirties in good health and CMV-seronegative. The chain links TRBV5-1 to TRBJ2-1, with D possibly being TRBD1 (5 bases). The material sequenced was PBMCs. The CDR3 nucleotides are TGCGCCAGCAGCTTGGCCTTGGACACCCACAATGAGCAGTTCTTC. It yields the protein CASSLALDTHNEQFF.